These 13 T cell receptor beta chains originate from one sample sequenced in a study of cytomegalovirus exposure and HLA in healthy donors. The repertoire was sequenced with immunoSEQ multiplex PCR; TCRdb's copy has only in-frame clones and lacks some. This sample has roughly 200,000 clones; about 81% occur once, and the top ten carry around 1.2%. Sequencing was done on a sample of PBMCs. These receptors came from a woman aged 30 to 39 in good health and CMV-seronegative.

V gene TRBV5-4 combines with J gene TRBJ1-6, with 7 nucleotides matching TRBD1. The CDR3 length is 14 residues. After removal of 0 bases from V and 11 bases from J, the junction contained 5 bases not matched to a gene. Per the germline V gene, CDR1 is SGHNT and CDR2 is YYREEE (reference sequence). For the CDR3, the DNA is TGTGCCAGCAGCTTGGACTTCAGGGGGACACCCCTCCACTTT. Its protein is CASSLDFRGTPLHF. The full variable domain, with the rest looked up from reference TRBV5-4 and TRBJ1-6, is ETGVTQSPTHLIKTRGQQVTLRCSSQSGHNTVSWYQQALGQGPQFIFQYYREEENGRGNFPPRFSGLQFPNYSSELNVNALELDDSALYLCASSLDFRGTPLHFGNGTRLTVT.

The V call is TRBV9, the J call TRBJ2-5; 7 nucleotides agree with TRBD2. The trim removed 2 bases at V and 4 bases at J, leaving 8 bases unmatched. Per the germline V gene, CDR1 is SGDLS and CDR2 is YYNGEE. The CDR3 length is 15 residues. DNA of the CDR3: TGTGCCAGCAGCGTTAACGGGGGAGGGTCAGAGACCCAGTACTTC. Protein: CASSVNGGGSETQYF.

The rearrangement links TRBV11-2 to TRBJ2-7; D remains unclear. Germline loops: CDR1 SGHAT, CDR2 FQNNGV. The CDR3 spans 14 residues. V lost 3 bases, J lost 1 base, and 10 bases lay in between. CDR3 DNA sequence: TGTGCCAGCAGCTTCACCAGGCCATCCTACGAGCAGTACTTC. Translated: CASSFTRPSYEQYF.

The genes are TRBV13 and TRBJ2-5, with 8 bases fitting TRBD1. The CDR3 runs to 17 residues. Germline assignment: CDR1 PRHDT and CDR2 FYEKMQ (reference sequence). V was pared by 1 base and J by 5 bases, with 12 bases of the junction left unmatched. Here the CDR3 reads CASSLVGQGSGRETQYF. The CDR3 coding sequence is TGTGCCAGCAGCTTAGTCGGACAGGGTTCAGGCCGGGAGACCCAGTACTTC.

This clone was recorded only once. The rearrangement joins TRBV25-1 to TRBJ1-2; D gene unclear. Trimming removed 3 bases from V and 7 bases from J, with 9 bases in between. Germline values: CDR1 MGHDK, CDR2 SYGVNS. The CDR3 runs to 12 residues. CDR3 sequence: CASSDSPRGYTF. CDR3 DNA sequence: TGTGCCAGCAGTGACTCCCCGCGTGGCTACACCTTC.

The chain is built from TRBV7-7 and TRBJ2-5; D gene uncertain. V lost 5 bases, J lost 1 base, and 5 bases lay in between. The germline V gene encodes CDR1 SSHAT and CDR2 FNYEAQ (reference sequence). This CDR3 spans 12 amino acids. Written as DNA, the CDR3 is TGTGCCAGCAGCCCCCTCCAAGAGACCCAGTACTTC. Protein product: CASSPLQETQYF. Based on the CDR3 plus reference TRBV7-7 and TRBJ2-5, the full variable domain is GAGVSQSPRYKVTKRGQDVTLRCDPISSHATLYWYQQALGQGPEFLTYFNYEAQPDKSGLPSDRFSAERPEGSISTLTIQRTEQRDSAMYRCASSPLQETQYFGPGTRLLVL.

The chain combines TRBV6-6 with TRBJ2-1; D is uncertain. This CDR3 spans 16 amino acids. V was clipped by 4 bases and J by 0 bases, with 13 bases between them. Germline-derived CDR1 and CDR2 are MNHNY and SVGAGI (reference sequence). The CDR3 DNA reads TGTGCCAGCAGTTCCCACAGTATGAGCTCCTACAATGAGCAGTTCTTC. Protein sequence: CASSSHSMSSYNEQFF.

This clone has more than one count but fewer than ten. The chain combines TRBV5-1 with TRBJ2-7; weak D call: TRBD1 (5 bases). Per germline, CDR1 SGHRS and CDR2 YFSETQ. This CDR3 has 14 residues. The germline V and J ends were trimmed by 4 bases and 7 bases, with 18 bases remaining between them. For the CDR3, the DNA is TGCGCCAGCAGCATCCCAGGGTCCGGCGGTGAGCAGTACTTC. Protein: CASSIPGSGGEQYF.

The V gene is TRBV4-1, the J gene TRBJ2-7, with 8 nucleotides matching TRBD2. J was trimmed by 7 bases and V by 2 bases; bases with no gene match: 7. In germline, CDR1 is MGHRA, CDR2 YSYEKL. The CDR3 has 14 residues. DNA for the CDR3: TGCGCCAGCAGCCAAATAGCGGGGATCGGGGAGCAGTACTTC. This encodes CASSQIAGIGEQYF.

The J gene is TRBJ1-3, the V gene TRBV6-1; tentative D call: TRBD1 (6 bases). Germline CDR1 is MNHNS and CDR2 is SASEGT. Trimming removed 2 bases from V and 5 bases from J, with 10 bases in between. This CDR3 has 14 residues. The CDR3 here is CASSESTGRNTIYF. The CDR3 bases are TGTGCCAGCAGTGAATCGACAGGTCGAAACACCATATATTTT.

J is TRBJ2-7 and V is TRBV10-3; 11 bases agree with TRBD1. V dropped 7 bases and J dropped 3; count of bases not matched to a gene: 5. The CDR3 sequence is 14 residues long. The germline V gene has CDR1 ENHRY and CDR2 SYGVKD. Here the CDR3 DNA reads TGTGCCATCATGACCGGGACAGGGGGCTACGAGCAGTACTTC. Protein sequence: CAIMTGTGGYEQYF.

V and J are TRBV11-3 and TRBJ2-7; D is possibly TRBD2 (6 bases). Germline V gene sequence: CDR1 SGHNT, CDR2 YENEEA. The V end was cut by 3 bases, the J end by 6 bases, with 9 bases between. The CDR3 has 12 amino acids. The CDR3 nucleotides are TGTGCCAGCAGCTTTCTGCGGGGCGAGCAGTACTTC. This translates into CASSFLRGEQYF.

This chain's CDR3 is CASSSRDKESRGQFF. In DNA form, the CDR3 reads TGTGCCAGCAGCTCCCGGGACAAGGAAAGCCGGGGGCAGTTCTTC. V is TRBV21-1 and J is TRBJ2-1; the listed D gene, TRBD1, was not tested against the DNA. TRBV21-1 is listed as a pseudogene. The CDR3 runs 15 residues.